One sample yielded the 2 T cell receptor beta chains listed below, sequenced in a study of T cell responses to AZD1222 COVID-19 vaccine. Sequencing used immunoSEQ multiplex PCR; TCRdb keeps in-frame clones, though not all of them. The table lists some 140,000 clones, around 92% of them singletons. Sequenced here: peripheral blood, sampled on day 0 of AZD1222 vaccination. Source of these receptors: an adult in good health.

The chain links TRBV11-2 to TRBJ2-5; either TRBD1 or TRBD2 may supply D (5 bases each). This CDR3 has 14 residues. Germline values: CDR1 SGHAT, CDR2 FQNNGV. Between the trimmed V and J ends, which lost 1 base and 4 bases, there was a span of 10 bases. CDR3 nucleotides: TGTGCCAGCAGCTTAGGGGCAGGGAGAGAGACCCAGTACTTC. Its translation: CASSLGAGRETQYF. The full variable domain, with the rest looked up from reference TRBV11-2 and TRBJ2-5, is EAGVAQSPRYKIIEKRQSVAFWCNPISGHATLYWYQQILGQGPKLLIQFQNNGVVDDSQLPKDRFSAERLKGVDSTLKIQPAKLEDSAVYLCASSLGAGRETQYFGPGTRLLVL.

V gene TRBV19 combines with J gene TRBJ1-4, with D possibly being TRBD1 (5 bases). Deletions cut 1 base from V and 8 bases from J, with 17 bases between. The germline V gene encodes CDR1 LNHDA and CDR2 SQIVND (reference sequence). The CDR3 is 16 residues long. The CDR3 coding sequence is TGTGCCAGTAGTATAGGGACCGGGGCCCTACAGGAAAAACTGTTTTTT. It encodes CASSIGTGALQEKLFF.